The 9 T cell receptor beta chains in this list originate from one sample, sequenced in a study of siplizumab effects on memory and regulatory T cells. The repertoire was sequenced with immunoSEQ multiplex PCR; TCRdb's copy has only in-frame clones and lacks some. This sample carries fewer than 30,000 clones, 84% of them seen once, and the ten largest clones take under 30%. Specimen: memory CD4+ T cells sorted from blood. These TCRs come from a human donor in good health.

The rearrangement links TRBV2 to TRBJ1-2; 10 bases agree with TRBD1. After removal of 2 bases from V and 7 bases from J, the junction contained 4 bases not matched to a gene. Germline assignment: CDR1 SNHLY and CDR2 FYNNEI. The CDR3 contains 14 residues. The CDR3 loop is CASSERDRGGGYTF. CDR3 in DNA: TGTGCCAGCAGTGAAAGGGACAGGGGTGGTGGCTACACCTTC.

This clone was found once. The chain links TRBV28 to TRBJ1-2; tentative D call: TRBD1 (5 bases). Trimming removed 6 bases from V and 4 bases from J, with 24 bases in between. Germline CDR1 is MDHEN and CDR2 is SYDVKM. This CDR3 is built from 17 residues. The CDR3 region is CASSQAGLIRRSYGYTF. The DNA of the CDR3 is TGTGCCAGCAGCCAAGCGGGGCTAATACGCCGTAGCTATGGCTACACCTTC.

This chain uses TRBV7-3 with TRBJ2-5; D possibly matches TRBD1 or TRBD2 (5 bases each). Germline values: CDR1 SGHTA, CDR2 FQGTGA. The CDR3 sequence is 13 residues long. V lost 2 bases to trimming and J lost 2 bases, with 6 bases between them. CDR3 sequence reads: CASSLEGQETQYF. The DNA of the CDR3 is TGTGCCAGCAGCTTAGAGGGGCAAGAGACCCAGTACTTC.

The chain combines TRBV4-2 with TRBJ2-6; 7 bases align to TRBD1. The CDR3 totals 15 residues. V shed 6 bases, J shed 1 base, and the junction held 3 bases outside the gene matches. CDR1 is LGHNA, CDR2 YNFKEQ, per germline. The CDR3: CASSLRGSGANVLTF. As DNA, the CDR3 is TGTGCCAGCAGTCTCAGGGGGTCTGGGGCCAACGTCCTGACTTTC.

The rearrangement links TRBV7-8 to TRBJ2-7, with D maybe TRBD1 (6 bases). The germline CDR1 and CDR2 sequences are SGHVS and FQNEAQ. V was trimmed by 6 bases and J by 5 bases, leaving 14 bases between them. The CDR3 has 13 residues. The CDR3 DNA reads as TGTGCCAGCAGTCACAAGGGACACAACGAGCAGTACTTC. It encodes CASSHKGHNEQYF.

The chain is built from TRBV16 and TRBJ2-2, with D maybe TRBD2 (5 bases). V lost 2 bases to trimming and J lost 4 bases, with 11 bases between them. The CDR3 runs 15 residues. Germline loops: CDR1 KGHSY, CDR2 FQNENV. CDR3 DNA sequence: TGTGCCAGCAGCCAACTGGGAGTACGCACCGGGGAGCTGTTTTTT. Translated: CASSQLGVRTGELFF.

The table lists this clone with a count of one. The chain links TRBV7-2 to TRBJ2-1; D is tentatively TRBD1 or TRBD2 (7 bases each). V shed 5 bases and J shed 4 bases, with 12 bases lying between them. The CDR3 contains 14 residues. Germline loops: CDR1 SGHTA, CDR2 FQGNSA. The CDR3 protein is CASSHQGGYNEQFF. The CDR3 DNA reads TGTGCCAGCAGCCATCAGGGGGGGTACAATGAGCAGTTCTTC. Filled out from reference TRBV7-2 and TRBJ2-1, the complete variable domain reads GAGVSQSPSNKVTEKGKDVELRCDPISGHTALYWYRQSLGQGLEFLIYFQGNSAPDKSGLPSDRFSAERTGGSVSTLTIQRTQQEDSAVYLCASSHQGGYNEQFFGPGTRLTVL.

The chain employs TRBV30 and TRBJ2-3; D is undetermined. The CDR3 loop spans 13 amino acids. CDR1 GTSNPN and CDR2 SVGIG come from the germline V gene (reference sequence). The V and J ends lost 3 bases and 2 bases respectively, with 9 bases between them. The CDR3 nucleotides read TGTGCCTGGAGGGGCGACCTCACAGATACGCAGTATTTT. It specifies CAWRGDLTDTQYF.

The chain is built from TRBV19 and TRBJ1-5; D unresolved. The CDR3 is 12 amino acids. Germline CDR1 LNHDA, CDR2 SQIVND (reference sequence). Trimming pared 7 bases from V and 7 bases from J, leaving 11 bases between. CDR3 nucleotides: TGTGCCAGTAATGGCCCGCCGCAGCCCCAGCATTTT. Its translation is CASNGPPQPQHF.